Presented here are 14 T cell receptor beta chains from one specimen sequenced in a study of cytomegalovirus exposure and HLA in healthy donors. TCRdb's copy holds only in-frame clones and misses some; the assay was immunoSEQ multiplex PCR. The sample shows about 250,000 clones, roughly 84% of them seen only once. Source material: PBMCs. The receptors were sampled from a man aged 18 to 29 in good health and CMV-seropositive.

This chain links TRBV5-8 with TRBJ1-2; D perhaps matches TRBD1 (6 bases). V was pared by 4 bases and J by 8 bases, with 15 bases between. Germline loops: CDR1 SGHTS, CDR2 YDEGEE. The length of the CDR3 is 13 residues. The CDR3 DNA follows: TGTGCCAGCAGCCGACTCCGGCAGGGGGGCTACACCTTC. It codes for CASSRLRQGGYTF. The full variable domain, completed using reference TRBV5-8 and TRBJ1-2, is EAGVTQSPTHLIKTRGQQATLRCSPISGHTSVYWYQQALGLGLQFLLWYDEGEERNRGNFPPRFSGRQFPNYSSELNVNALELEDSALYLCASSRLRQGGYTFGSGTRLTVV.

Concerning this clone itself: The identical CDR3 is also encoded by other nucleotide sequences in the sample. This chain links TRBV20-1 with TRBJ2-1; no clear D gene. The V gene lost 0 bases and the J gene lost 6 bases, with 0 bases spanning the gap. This CDR3 is 10 amino acids long. Germline V lookup: CDR1 DFQATT, CDR2 SNEGSKA (reference sequence). The DNA of the CDR3 is TGCAGTGCTAGAGACAATGAGCAGTTCTTC. This gives the protein CSARDNEQFF.

This chain links TRBV6-1 with TRBJ1-5; possibly TRBD1 for D (6 bases). Germline V gives CDR1 MNHNS, CDR2 SASEGT. The CDR3 is 15 residues long. Trimming removed 2 bases at V and 1 base at J, with 9 bases between. CDR3 in DNA: TGTGCCAGCAGTGAATTAACAGGGAGCAATCAGCCCCAGCATTTT. The encoded protein is CASSELTGSNQPQHF.

The CDR3 here is CASSFGTGAYNEQFF. DNA of the CDR3: TGTGCCAGCAGCTTCGGGACAGGGGCATACAATGAGCAGTTCTTC. This chain links TRBV7-2 with TRBJ2-1; 10 positions match TRBD1. Germline CDR1 reads SGHTA; CDR2 reads FQGNSA. V was clipped by 3 bases and J by 4 bases; unmatched bases: 3. CDR3 length: 15 residues. The complete variable domain, with remaining parts taken from reference TRBV7-2 and TRBJ2-1, reads GAGVSQSPSNKVTEKGKDVELRCDPISGHTALYWYRQSLGQGLEFLIYFQGNSAPDKSGLPSDRFSAERTGGSVSTLTIQRTQQEDSAVYLCASSFGTGAYNEQFFGPGTRLTVL.

The chain couples TRBV27 to TRBJ1-2; TRBD1 is a possible D gene (6 bases). V gave up 2 bases and J gave up 0 bases, with 16 bases separating them. The CDR3 covers 17 residues. The V gene's germline CDR1 is MNHEY and CDR2 SMNVEV (reference sequence). CDR3 DNA: TGTGCCAGCAGTTTAGGGGTGGGGGGGCCGGCTAACTATGGCTACACCTTC. Encoded protein: CASSLGVGGPANYGYTF.

This clone has only a few counts. The rearrangement links TRBV13 to TRBJ2-1; no reliable D call. Trimming took 5 bases from V and 7 from J, leaving 9 bases between them. CDR1 is PRHDT, CDR2 FYEKMQ, per germline (reference sequence). The CDR3 length is 12 residues. The CDR3 here is CASSEYRNEQFF. The CDR3 DNA sequence: TGTGCCAGCAGCGAGTACCGGAATGAGCAGTTCTTC. Complete variable domain (other parts from reference TRBV13 and TRBJ2-1): AAGVIQSPRHLIKEKRETATLKCYPIPRHDTVYWYQQGPGQDPQFLISFYEKMQSDKGSIPDRFSAQQFSDYHSELNMSSLELGDSALYFCASSEYRNEQFFGPGTRLTVL.

The CDR3 reads CASSDRDTGELFF. The CDR3 nucleotides are TGTGCCAGCAGTGACAGGGACACCGGGGAGCTGTTTTTT. J is TRBJ2-2 and V is TRBV6-1, with D possibly TRBD1 on 5 matching bases. Germline values: CDR1 MNHNS, CDR2 SASEGT. CDR3 size: 13 residues. Trimming stripped 3 bases from V and 3 bases from J, with 5 bases between.

The rearrangement links TRBV27 to TRBJ2-6, with D possibly matching TRBD1 (6 bases). The CDR3 consists of 18 residues. Trimming took off 2 bases at V and 1 base at J, with 15 bases between the two ends. Germline V gene sequence: CDR1 MNHEY, CDR2 SMNVEV (reference sequence). The CDR3 sequence: CASSLSYRVRSGANVLTF. The CDR3 region has the DNA TGTGCCAGCAGTTTAAGTTACAGGGTAAGGTCTGGGGCCAACGTCCTGACTTTC.

This chain connects TRBV18 to TRBJ2-3, with TRBD2 identical over 10 bases. The CDR3 is 17 amino acids. The germline gives CDR1 KGHSH, CDR2 LQKENI. The V and J ends lost 3 bases and 3 bases, in that order; junction bases with no gene match: 9. The CDR3 nucleotides read TGTGCCAGCTCACCGGATGGACTAGCGGAGAGGACAGATACGCAGTATTTT. Translating it yields CASSPDGLAERTDTQYF. Looking up the rest from reference TRBV18 and TRBJ2-3 gives the full variable domain: NAGVMQNPRHLVRRRGQEARLRCSPMKGHSHVYWYRQLPEEGLKFMVYLQKENIIDESGMPKERFSAEFPKEGPSILRIQQVVRGDSAAYFCASSPDGLAERTDTQYFGPGTRLTVL.

The chain links TRBV27 to TRBJ2-2, with TRBD1 as a possible D gene (5 bases). V lost 7 bases, J lost 0 bases, and 6 bases lay in between. CDR1 and CDR2 (germline): MNHEY, SMNVEV (reference sequence). CDR3 length: 13 amino acids. The CDR3 coding sequence is TGTGCCAGCAAGACAGCGAACACCGGGGAGCTGTTTTTT. Its translation is CASKTANTGELFF.

The genes are TRBV30 and TRBJ1-5; D is ambiguous. CDR1 GTSNPN and CDR2 SVGIG come from the germline V gene (reference sequence). V was shortened by 0 bases and J by 4 bases, with 7 bases between the two germline ends. This CDR3 spans 13 amino acids. The DNA of the CDR3 is TGTGCCTGGAGTGTAAGCCAAAATCAGCCCCAGCATTTT. Residues: CAWSVSQNQPQHF.

This clone was recorded once. The chain employs TRBV28 and TRBJ1-2; D perhaps matches TRBD1 (5 bases). This CDR3 contains 12 residues. The germline gives CDR1 MDHEN, CDR2 SYDVKM. V shed 10 bases and J shed 5 bases, with 14 bases lying between them. CDR3 sequence: CATYYKGYGYTF. The DNA of the CDR3 is TGTGCCACCTACTATAAGGGGTATGGCTACACCTTC.

V and J are TRBV19 and TRBJ2-1; D gene uncertain. Trimming removed 2 bases from V and 5 bases from J, with 7 bases in between. Germline V lookup: CDR1 LNHDA, CDR2 SQIVND (reference sequence). The CDR3 length is 13 residues. CDR3 sequence reads: CASSILGNNEQFF. The CDR3 DNA is TGTGCCAGTAGTATACTAGGAAACAATGAGCAGTTCTTC.

The chain has TRBV9 and TRBJ2-1; 9 bases are shared with TRBD2. V was pared by 0 bases and J by 0 bases, with 1 base of the junction left unmatched. CDR1 and CDR2 from the germline V gene are SGDLS and YYNGEE. This CDR3 has 16 amino acids. The chain's CDR3 is CASSVDSGSSYNEQFF. CDR3 nucleotide sequence: TGTGCCAGCAGCGTAGATAGCGGGAGCTCCTACAATGAGCAGTTCTTC.